The 32 T cell receptor beta chains given below trace back to one sample, sequenced in a study of T cell responses to AZD1222 COVID-19 vaccine. Only in-frame clones appear in the TCRdb table, and some are missing; sequencing was by immunoSEQ multiplex PCR. The sample yields more than 60,000 clones, roughly 85% seen once. Sequences were derived from peripheral blood, sampled 28 days after the second AZD1222 dose. The receptors were sampled from an adult who received the AZD1222 COVID-19 vaccine.

The chain has TRBV7-2 and TRBJ1-2; no firm D call. Trimming took 0 bases from V and 9 from J, leaving 8 bases between them. CDR1 SGHTA and CDR2 FQGNSA come from the germline V gene. The CDR3 runs 12 residues. The CDR3 coding sequence is TGTGCCAGCAGCTTAGCTCTCGGGAGCTACACCTTC. Protein product: CASSLALGSYTF.

V gene TRBV28 combines with J gene TRBJ2-7; 7 bases match TRBD2. The CDR3 is made up of 21 amino acids. CDR1 MDHEN and CDR2 SYDVKM come from the germline V gene. V shed 6 bases, J shed 0 bases, and the junction held 26 bases outside the gene matches. The CDR3 here is CASSLSRAGSNWRESSYEQYF. For the CDR3, the DNA is TGTGCCAGCAGCCTCTCGCGGGCAGGGAGTAATTGGCGGGAGAGCTCCTACGAGCAGTACTTC.

The V call is TRBV5-4, the J call TRBJ1-2; 7 nucleotides line up with TRBD1. Trimming removed 3 bases from V and 5 bases from J; junction bases left unmatched: 4. CDR3 length: 13 residues. CDR1 is SGHNT, CDR2 YYREEE, per germline (reference sequence). CDR3 in DNA: TGTGCCAGCAGCTCTGGACAGGTTTATGGCTACACCTTC. Its translation: CASSSGQVYGYTF.

This clone showed up just a few times. This chain joins TRBV5-6 and TRBJ2-7; perhaps TRBD2 as D (6 bases). CDR3 size: 14 residues. The germline V gene encodes CDR1 SGHDT and CDR2 YYEEEE. The ends were cut back, 4 bases at V and 4 bases at J, with 15 bases in the middle. The CDR3 loop is CASSPGTEGYEQYF. The CDR3 nucleotides are TGTGCCAGCAGCCCCGGGACGGAGGGGTACGAGCAGTACTTC. The variable domain in full, completed from reference TRBV5-6 and TRBJ2-7, reads DAGVTQSPTHLIKTRGQQVTLRCSPKSGHDTVSWYQQALGQGPQFIFQYYEEEERQRGNFPDRFSGHQFPNYSSELNVNALLLGDSALYLCASSPGTEGYEQYFGPGTRLTVT.

The chain combines TRBV3-1 (or the pseudogene TRBV3-2) with TRBJ1-5, with 7 positions matching TRBD1. The CDR3 has 14 amino acids. J gave up 7 bases and V 1 base, and 4 bases lay outside the gene matches. Germline values: CDR1 LGHDT, CDR2 YNNKEL (reference sequence). The CDR3 region has the DNA TGTGCCAGCAGCCAAGGGCGAGGGGGCCAGCCCCAGCATTTT. Its translation: CASSQGRGGQPQHF.

The CDR3 region has the DNA TGTGCCAGCAGTGAATCCGTAGACAGAGGCTATGGCTACACCTTC. Amino acid sequence: CASSESVDRGYGYTF. The chain employs TRBV25-1 and TRBJ1-2; D might be TRBD1 (5 bases). The ends were cut back, 1 base at V and 4 bases at J, with 13 bases in the middle. This CDR3 comprises 15 residues. The germline V gene encodes CDR1 MGHDK and CDR2 SYGVNS.

This clone was counted once. The rearrangement joins TRBV7-2 to TRBJ1-2; possibly TRBD1 for D (6 bases). The CDR3 is 15 residues long. Trimming took 4 bases from V and 8 from J, leaving 20 bases between them. CDR1 and CDR2 (germline): SGHTA, FQGNSA. The CDR3 coding sequence is TGTGCCAGCAGCTCTCCCGGGACACAGGGTGGGGGCTACACCTTC. This codes for CASSSPGTQGGGYTF.

The chain carries TRBV27 and TRBJ2-3; D call uncertain. Looked up from germline, CDR1 is MNHEY and CDR2 is SMNVEV (reference sequence). The CDR3 has 17 amino acids. The V end was cut by 4 bases, the J end by 0 bases, with 17 bases between. This CDR3 is CASSSKGPLSSTDTQYF. The CDR3 region has the DNA TGTGCCAGCAGTTCTAAGGGTCCCCTATCTAGCACAGATACGCAGTATTTT.

Only a few counts were recorded for this clone. This chain links TRBV21-1 with TRBJ2-3. TRBV21-1 is a recognized pseudogene. CDR3 length: 18 residues. The chain's CDR3 is CASSKATREQGSTDTQYF. The CDR3 DNA sequence: TGTGCCAGCAGCAAAGCGACTAGGGAGCAGGGGAGCACAGATACGCAGTATTTT.

This chain links TRBV19 with TRBJ2-7, with 7 bases identical to TRBD1. In germline, CDR1 is LNHDA, CDR2 SQIVND (reference sequence). This CDR3 has 13 residues. V shed 5 bases, J shed 7 bases, and the junction held 8 bases outside the gene matches. As DNA, the CDR3 is TGTGCCAGTAGTCGGACAGGCGGCATGGAGCAGTACTTC. Translating gives CASSRTGGMEQYF.

The J gene is TRBJ2-3, the V gene TRBV5-3; tentative D call: TRBD2 (6 bases). TRBV5-3 qualifies as an ORF whose function is uncertain. CDR3 length: 11 amino acids. Trimming removed 9 bases at V and 8 bases at J, with 13 bases between. CDR3: CAIRGAGTQYF. CDR3 coding DNA: TGTGCCATCCGGGGAGCGGGTACGCAGTATTTT.

The V and J genes are TRBV18 and TRBJ2-7; TRBD1 or TRBD2 may be the D gene (6 bases each). This CDR3 spans 14 amino acids. Germline CDR1 KGHSH, CDR2 LQKENI. Trimming cost V 3 bases and J 3 bases, with 12 bases left between them. The CDR3, as DNA: TGTGCCAGCTCACCTGGCGGAGGGGGCTACGAGCAGTACTTC. Its translation is CASSPGGGGYEQYF. Looking up the rest from reference TRBV18 and TRBJ2-7 gives the full variable domain: NAGVMQNPRHLVRRRGQEARLRCSPMKGHSHVYWYRQLPEEGLKFMVYLQKENIIDESGMPKERFSAEFPKEGPSILRIQQVVRGDSAAYFCASSPGGGGYEQYFGPGTRLTVT.

The rearrangement uses TRBV30 and TRBJ1-6, with D maybe TRBD1 (6 bases). Trimming stripped 0 bases from V and 5 bases from J, with 23 bases between. The CDR3 spans 19 residues. Looked up from germline, CDR1 is GTSNPN and CDR2 is SVGIG (reference sequence). The CDR3 DNA sequence: TGTGCCTGGAGTGTACTTGGGGGGAGAGGGCAGGGGCATAATTCACCCCTCCACTTT. It codes for CAWSVLGGRGQGHNSPLHF.

The rearrangement joins TRBV5-4 to TRBJ2-7, with 10 bases aligning to TRBD2. The junction had 12 bases not matched to a gene; V was cut back by 1 base and J by 5 bases. CDR3 length: 17 amino acids. Germline V gene sequence: CDR1 SGHNT, CDR2 YYREEE (reference sequence). DNA for the CDR3: TGTGCCAGCAGCTTGCCCCCTCTAGCGGGAGTTCACAACGAGCAGTACTTC. It translates to CASSLPPLAGVHNEQYF.

The chain links TRBV6-1 to TRBJ2-7; perhaps TRBD1 as D (6 bases). The CDR3 has 14 residues. V was clipped by 3 bases and J by 1 base, with 10 bases between them. The germline V gene encodes CDR1 MNHNS and CDR2 SASEGT. As DNA, the CDR3 is TGTGCCAGCAGTGAGGACAGCCCTTCCTACGAGCAGTACTTC. Translating it yields CASSEDSPSYEQYF.

V gene TRBV19 combines with J gene TRBJ1-2; tentatively, D is TRBD1 (5 bases). Looked up from germline, CDR1 is LNHDA and CDR2 is SQIVND (reference sequence). The V end was cut by 3 bases, the J end by 0 bases, with 20 bases between. The CDR3 consists of 18 residues. This chain's CDR3 is CASSMIALGVLTNYGYTF. In DNA, the CDR3 is TGTGCCAGTAGTATGATCGCTCTGGGGGTCCTCACTAACTATGGCTACACCTTC.

The rearrangement uses TRBV11-3 and TRBJ2-2; 9 bases fit TRBD1. This CDR3 has 17 amino acids. In germline, CDR1 is SGHNT, CDR2 YENEEA. V was pared by 5 bases and J by 4 bases, with 11 bases of the junction left unmatched. CDR3 in DNA: TGTGCCAGCAGCGCGGGAACCGGGACAGGGAGCACCGGGGAGCTGTTTTTT. This codes for CASSAGTGTGSTGELFF. Complete variable domain (other parts from reference TRBV11-3 and TRBJ2-2): EAGVVQSPRYKIIEKKQPVAFWCNPISGHNTLYWYLQNLGQGPELLIRYENEEAVDDSQLPKDRFSAERLKGVDSTLKIQPAELGDSAVYLCASSAGTGTGSTGELFFGEGSRLTVL.

This rearrangement joins TRBV27 to TRBJ1-2; D gene uncertain. The CDR3 is 15 amino acids. In germline, CDR1 is MNHEY, CDR2 SMNVEV (reference sequence). V lost 1 base, J lost 3 bases, and 12 bases lay in between. The CDR3: CASSLLGEMDYGYTF. CDR3 bases: TGTGCCAGCAGTTTATTAGGTGAAATGGACTATGGCTACACCTTC.

The V gene is TRBV19, the J gene TRBJ2-3; D is ambiguous. With 6 bases removed from V and 0 bases from J, the gap between germline ends came to 16 bases. The CDR3 extends over 16 amino acids. Germline lookup yields CDR1 LNHDA and CDR2 SQIVND (reference sequence). In DNA, the CDR3 is TGTGCCAGTAGCTTCTTCGTGACCGAAAGCACAGATACGCAGTATTTT. This sequence encodes CASSFFVTESTDTQYF.

The gene calls are TRBV6-2 or TRBV6-3 and TRBJ2-7; TRBD2 matches at 14 bases. Trimming cost V 2 bases and J 8 bases; bases outside gene matches: 11. The CDR3 spans 17 residues. The germline V gene has CDR1 MNHEY and CDR2 SVGEGT. The chain's CDR3 is CASSYLTTSGRASQQYF. CDR3 coding DNA: TGTGCCAGCAGTTACCTAACGACTAGCGGGAGGGCCAGCCAGCAGTACTTC.

The chain has TRBV4-1 and TRBJ1-6; D is uncertain. Germline V gene lookup returns CDR1 MGHRA and CDR2 YSYEKL. This CDR3 is built from 13 residues. Trimming pared 8 bases from V and 8 bases from J, leaving 13 bases between. CDR3 in DNA: TGCGCCAGCGCCTGGGCCCGGGATTCACCCCTCCACTTT. Amino acids: CASAWARDSPLHF.

This chain uses TRBV6-5 with TRBJ2-3, with D perhaps being TRBD1 or TRBD2 (6 bases each). This CDR3 spans 15 amino acids. Germline loops: CDR1 MNHEY, CDR2 SVGAGI. Trimming removed 9 bases from V and 1 base from J, with 17 bases in between. The DNA of the CDR3 is TGTGCCAGTTTACAACAGGGAGGCGGCACAGATACGCAGTATTTT. This encodes CASLQQGGGTDTQYF.

This chain joins TRBV5-1 and TRBJ2-3, with 8 positions matching TRBD2. The V gene's germline CDR1 is SGHRS and CDR2 YFSETQ. The CDR3 has 15 residues. V dropped 4 bases and J dropped 7; count of bases not matched to a gene: 11. In DNA, the CDR3 is TGCGCCAGCAGCGCGGGCCTGACTAGCGAAAATACGCAGTATTTT. Its translation is CASSAGLTSENTQYF. The whole variable domain, filled in from reference TRBV5-1 and TRBJ2-3, reads KAGVTQTPRYLIKTRGQQVTLSCSPISGHRSVSWYQQTPGQGLQFLFEYFSETQRNKGNFPGRFSGRQFSNSRSEMNVSTLELGDSALYLCASSAGLTSENTQYFGPGTRLTVL.

Ten or more counts support this clone. The gene calls are TRBV18 and TRBJ2-1, with 14 bases fitting TRBD2. V lost 0 bases to trimming and J lost 4 bases; unmatched junction nucleotides: 5. The germline gives CDR1 KGHSH, CDR2 LQKENI. The CDR3 covers 18 residues. The CDR3 here is CASSPPGLAGESYNEQFF. In DNA form, the CDR3 reads TGTGCCAGCTCACCACCGGGACTAGCGGGAGAGTCATACAATGAGCAGTTCTTC.

The chain combines TRBV7-9 with TRBJ2-1, with D perhaps TRBD1 (5 bases). The germline V gene encodes CDR1 SEHNR and CDR2 FQNEAQ (reference sequence). The CDR3 runs 13 residues. V was shortened by 4 bases and J by 6 bases, with 10 bases between the two germline ends. The CDR3 DNA is TGTGCCAGCAGCTCCCGGACAAGCAATGAGCAGTTCTTC. Translating it yields CASSSRTSNEQFF.

This clone was seen only a few times. This chain uses TRBV28 with TRBJ2-7; TRBD2 agrees at 7 bases. V was pared by 2 bases and J by 3 bases, with 7 bases of the junction left unmatched. CDR3 size: 15 residues. CDR1 MDHEN and CDR2 SYDVKM come from the germline V gene. CDR3 sequence: CASSLGGRAVYEQYF. Written as DNA, the CDR3 is TGTGCCAGCAGTTTAGGGGGGAGGGCAGTCTACGAGCAGTACTTC.

This clone appeared once. The V gene is TRBV7-2, the J gene TRBJ1-1; 10 nucleotides match TRBD1. Trimming took 6 bases from V and 4 from J; bases not matched to a gene: 11. CDR1 SGHTA and CDR2 FQGNSA come from the germline V gene. This CDR3 has 16 amino acids. The CDR3 region has the DNA TGTGCCAGCAGTTTAATTCCGGGACAGGGGAGCACTGAAGCTTTCTTT. Its protein is CASSLIPGQGSTEAFF.

The chain combines TRBV5-4 with TRBJ1-1; no clear D. Trimming left V 0 bases short and J 4 bases short, with 13 bases between. Germline CDR1 SGHNT, CDR2 YYREEE (reference sequence). The CDR3 length is 15 residues. The CDR3 here is CASSLGHPAATEAFF. CDR3 in DNA: TGTGCCAGCAGCTTGGGACACCCGGCGGCCACTGAAGCTTTCTTT. Full variable domain (missing parts from reference TRBV5-4 and TRBJ1-1): ETGVTQSPTHLIKTRGQQVTLRCSSQSGHNTVSWYQQALGQGPQFIFQYYREEENGRGNFPPRFSGLQFPNYSSELNVNALELDDSALYLCASSLGHPAATEAFFGQGTRLTVV.

The V and J genes are TRBV2 and TRBJ2-1, with a tentative D call TRBD2 (6 bases). V was clipped by 6 bases and J by 0 bases, with 6 bases between them. This CDR3 contains 13 residues. CDR1 SNHLY and CDR2 FYNNEI come from the germline V gene. CDR3 DNA: TGTGCCAGCAGCGGGAGCTCCTACAATGAGCAGTTCTTC. Its protein is CASSGSSYNEQFF.

This rearrangement joins TRBV7-3 to TRBJ2-5; D perhaps matches TRBD2 (5 bases). Trimming left V 1 base short and J 4 bases short, with 16 bases between. The CDR3 consists of 16 residues. Germline V gene lookup returns CDR1 SGHTA and CDR2 FQGTGA. DNA of the CDR3: TGTGCCAGCAGCTTAAATCTAGCAGGCAGCGGAGAGACCCAGTACTTC. Protein product: CASSLNLAGSGETQYF.

This clone has just a few counts. The chain is built from TRBV3-1 (or the pseudogene TRBV3-2) and TRBJ1-1; D remains ambiguous. V was shortened by 4 bases and J by 1 base, with 10 bases between the two germline ends. Germline values: CDR1 LGHDT, CDR2 YNNKEL (reference sequence). The CDR3 loop spans 14 amino acids. The CDR3 here is CASSRSRGNTEAFF. The CDR3 region has the DNA TGTGCCAGCAGCCGGAGCCGGGGGAACACTGAAGCTTTCTTT.

The V and J genes are TRBV5-5 and TRBJ2-2; 10 bases are shared with TRBD2. The CDR3 is made up of 16 amino acids. V lost 4 bases and J lost 3; bases outside the gene matches: 6. Germline loops: CDR1 SGHKS, CDR2 YYEKEE (reference sequence). The CDR3: CASSQAGGPYTGELFF. In DNA form, the CDR3 reads TGTGCCAGCAGCCAAGCGGGAGGGCCGTACACCGGGGAGCTGTTTTTT.